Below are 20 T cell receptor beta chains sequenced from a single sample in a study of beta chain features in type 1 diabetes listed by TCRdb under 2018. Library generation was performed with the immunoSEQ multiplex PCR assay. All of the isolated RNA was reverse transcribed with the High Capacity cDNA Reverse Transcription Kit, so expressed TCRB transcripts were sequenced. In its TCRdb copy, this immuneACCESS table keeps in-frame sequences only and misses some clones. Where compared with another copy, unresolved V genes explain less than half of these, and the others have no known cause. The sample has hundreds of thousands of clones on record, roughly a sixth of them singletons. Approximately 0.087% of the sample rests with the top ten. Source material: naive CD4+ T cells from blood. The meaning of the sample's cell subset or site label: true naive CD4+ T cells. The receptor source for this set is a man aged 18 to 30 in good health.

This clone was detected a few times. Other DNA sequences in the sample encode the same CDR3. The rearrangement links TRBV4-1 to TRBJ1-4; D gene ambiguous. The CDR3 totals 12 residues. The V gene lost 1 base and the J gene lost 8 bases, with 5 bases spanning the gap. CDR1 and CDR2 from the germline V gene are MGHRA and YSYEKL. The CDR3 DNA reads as TGCGCCAGCAGCCAAGTAGGGGAAAAACTGTTTTTT. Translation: CASSQVGEKLFF.

In DNA form, the CDR3 reads TGTGCCATCAGTGAGAGGGGGAACACCGGGGAGCTGTTTTTT. As protein: CAISERGNTGELFF. The J gene is TRBJ2-2, the V gene TRBV10-3; a weak D match, TRBD1 (5 bases). V was pared by 2 bases and J by 1 base, with 5 bases between. The CDR3 is 14 residues long. From germline, CDR1 is ENHRY and CDR2 SYGVKD.

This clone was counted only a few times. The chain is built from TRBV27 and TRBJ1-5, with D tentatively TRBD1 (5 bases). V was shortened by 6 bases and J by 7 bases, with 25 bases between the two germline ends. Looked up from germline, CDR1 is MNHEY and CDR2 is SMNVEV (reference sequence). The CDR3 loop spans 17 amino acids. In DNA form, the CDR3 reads TGTGCCAGCAGAATTTCAGGGACTGGGTTGGCATCGCAGCCCCAGCATTTT. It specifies CASRISGTGLASQPQHF.

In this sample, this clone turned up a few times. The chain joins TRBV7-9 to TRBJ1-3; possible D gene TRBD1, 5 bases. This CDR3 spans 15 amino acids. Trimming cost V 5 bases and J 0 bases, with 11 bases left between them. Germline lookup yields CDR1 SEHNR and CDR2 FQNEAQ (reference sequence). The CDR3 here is CASSGRVISGNTIYF. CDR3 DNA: TGTGCCAGCAGCGGCAGGGTAATCTCTGGAAACACCATATATTTT.

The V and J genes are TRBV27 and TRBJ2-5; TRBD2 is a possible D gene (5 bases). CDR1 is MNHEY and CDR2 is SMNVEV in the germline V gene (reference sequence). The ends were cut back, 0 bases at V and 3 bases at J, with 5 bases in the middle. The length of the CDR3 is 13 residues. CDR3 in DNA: TGTGCCAGCAGTTTATCGGGAGAAGAGACCCAGTACTTC. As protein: CASSLSGEETQYF.

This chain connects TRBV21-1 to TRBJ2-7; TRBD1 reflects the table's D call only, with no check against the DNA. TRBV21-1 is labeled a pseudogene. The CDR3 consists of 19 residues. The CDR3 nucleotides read TGTGCCAGCAGCCCCTTCGGAAGGTATTACAGAAATAATCCCTACGAGCAGTACTTC. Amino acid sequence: CASSPFGRYYRNNPYEQYF.

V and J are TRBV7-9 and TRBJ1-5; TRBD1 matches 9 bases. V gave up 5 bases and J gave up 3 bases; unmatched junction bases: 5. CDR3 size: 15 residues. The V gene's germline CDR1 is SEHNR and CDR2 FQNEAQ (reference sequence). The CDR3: CASSIDRGANQPQHF. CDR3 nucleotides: TGTGCCAGCAGCATCGACAGGGGGGCCAATCAGCCCCAGCATTTT.

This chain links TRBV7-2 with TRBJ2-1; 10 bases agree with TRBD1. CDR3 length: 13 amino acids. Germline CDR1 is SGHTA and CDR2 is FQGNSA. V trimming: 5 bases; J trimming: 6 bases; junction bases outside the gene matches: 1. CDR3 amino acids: CASSGQGGNEQFF. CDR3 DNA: TGTGCCAGCAGCGGACAGGGGGGCAATGAGCAGTTCTTC.

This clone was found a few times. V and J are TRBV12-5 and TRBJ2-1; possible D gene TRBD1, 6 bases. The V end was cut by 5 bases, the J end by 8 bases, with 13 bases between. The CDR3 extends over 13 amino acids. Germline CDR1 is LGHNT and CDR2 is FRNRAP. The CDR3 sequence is CASGPPRGHEQFF. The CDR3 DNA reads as TGTGCTAGTGGTCCCCCCAGGGGCCATGAGCAGTTCTTC.

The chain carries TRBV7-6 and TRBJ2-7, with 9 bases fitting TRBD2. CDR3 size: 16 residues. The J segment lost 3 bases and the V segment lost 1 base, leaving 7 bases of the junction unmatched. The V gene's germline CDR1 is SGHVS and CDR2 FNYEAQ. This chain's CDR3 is CASSLDSGSGSYEQYF. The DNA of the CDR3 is TGTGCCAGCAGCTTAGACTCGGGTAGCGGGAGCTACGAGCAGTACTTC.

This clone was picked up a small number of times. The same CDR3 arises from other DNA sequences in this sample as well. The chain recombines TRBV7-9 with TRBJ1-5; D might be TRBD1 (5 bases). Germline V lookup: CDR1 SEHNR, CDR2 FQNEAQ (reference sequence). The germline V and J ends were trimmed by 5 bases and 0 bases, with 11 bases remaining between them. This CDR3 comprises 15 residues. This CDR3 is CASSPGTGSNQPQHF. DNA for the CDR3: TGTGCCAGCAGCCCAGGGACGGGTAGCAATCAGCCCCAGCATTTT.

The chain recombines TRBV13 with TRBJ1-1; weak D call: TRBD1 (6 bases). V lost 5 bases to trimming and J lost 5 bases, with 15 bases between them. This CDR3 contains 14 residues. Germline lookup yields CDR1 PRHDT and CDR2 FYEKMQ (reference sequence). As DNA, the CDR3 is TGTGCCAGCAGCCCCGAGGGGGGGGGTACTGAAGCTTTCTTT. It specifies CASSPEGGGTEAFF.

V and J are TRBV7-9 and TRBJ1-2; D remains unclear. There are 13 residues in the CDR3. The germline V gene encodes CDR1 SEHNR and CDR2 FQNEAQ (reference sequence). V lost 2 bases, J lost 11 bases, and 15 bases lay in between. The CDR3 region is CASSLPQFLRYTF. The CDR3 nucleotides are TGTGCCAGCAGCTTACCGCAGTTTTTAAGGTACACCTTC.

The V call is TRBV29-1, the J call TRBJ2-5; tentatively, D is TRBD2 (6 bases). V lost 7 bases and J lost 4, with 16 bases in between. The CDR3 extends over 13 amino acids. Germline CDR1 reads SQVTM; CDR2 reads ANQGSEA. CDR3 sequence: CSARGLARETQYF. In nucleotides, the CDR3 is TGCAGCGCGCGTGGCCTAGCGAGAGAGACCCAGTACTTC.

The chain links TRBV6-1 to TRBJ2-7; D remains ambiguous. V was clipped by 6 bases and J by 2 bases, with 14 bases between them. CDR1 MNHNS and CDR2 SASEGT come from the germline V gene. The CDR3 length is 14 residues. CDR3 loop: CASSLLTGAYEQYF. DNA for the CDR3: TGTGCCAGCAGCCTCCTCACCGGCGCCTACGAGCAGTACTTC.

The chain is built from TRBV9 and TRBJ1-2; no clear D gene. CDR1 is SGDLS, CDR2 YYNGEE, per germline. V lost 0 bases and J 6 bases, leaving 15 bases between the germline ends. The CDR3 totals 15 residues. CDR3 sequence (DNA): TGTGCCAGCAGCGTAGCCCAACGGAGACTTCATGGCTACACCTTC. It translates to CASSVAQRRLHGYTF.

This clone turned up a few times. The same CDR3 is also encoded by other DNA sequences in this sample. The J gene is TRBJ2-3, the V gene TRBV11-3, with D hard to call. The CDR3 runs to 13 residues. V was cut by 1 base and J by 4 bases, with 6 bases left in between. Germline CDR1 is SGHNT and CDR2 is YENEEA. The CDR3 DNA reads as TGTGCCAGCAGCTTAGTTTCATCAGATACGCAGTATTTT. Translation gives CASSLVSSDTQYF.

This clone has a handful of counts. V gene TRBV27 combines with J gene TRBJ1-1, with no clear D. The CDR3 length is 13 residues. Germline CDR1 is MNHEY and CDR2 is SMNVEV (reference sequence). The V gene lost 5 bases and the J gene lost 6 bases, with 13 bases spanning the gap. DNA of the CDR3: TGTGCCAGCAGTCTCTTAACATCGGCTGAAGCTTTCTTT. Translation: CASSLLTSAEAFF.

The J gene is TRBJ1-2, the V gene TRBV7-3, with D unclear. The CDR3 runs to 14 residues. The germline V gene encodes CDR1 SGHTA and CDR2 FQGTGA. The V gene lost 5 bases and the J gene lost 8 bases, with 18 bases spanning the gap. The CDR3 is CASSPQRAERGYTF. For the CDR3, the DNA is TGTGCCAGCAGCCCCCAAAGGGCCGAGCGGGGCTACACCTTC.

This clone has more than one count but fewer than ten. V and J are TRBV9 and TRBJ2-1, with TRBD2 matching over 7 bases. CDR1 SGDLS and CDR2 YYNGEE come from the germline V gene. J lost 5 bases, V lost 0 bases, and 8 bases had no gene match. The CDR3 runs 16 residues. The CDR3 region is CASSVGVREFDNEQFF. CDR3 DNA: TGTGCCAGCAGCGTAGGTGTGCGGGAGTTCGACAATGAGCAGTTCTTC.